This T cell receptor (beta chain) was sequenced for a study of shared clonotypes between healthy human individuals. Measured with immunoSEQ multiplex PCR; TCRdb has only the in-frame clones, and not every one. The sample comprises under 1,100,000 clones, about 84% of which are singletons, and roughly 0.55% rests with the top ten. The V and J ends lost 5 bases and 3 bases respectively, with 13 bases between them. Germline V lookup: CDR1 MDHEN, CDR2 SYDVKM. This CDR3 has 14 residues. Sequencing was carried out using memory CD4+ T cells from PBMCs. This sample's subset: CD45RA-negative fraction. The source is a man younger than 35 in good health. Some clones in this sample may be carry-over from other donors' samples. The chain combines TRBV28 with TRBJ1-2, with unresolved D. DNA for the CDR3: TGTGCCAGCAGTAAAATACCCGCCGACTATGGCTACACCTTC. This translates into CASSKIPADYGYTF.